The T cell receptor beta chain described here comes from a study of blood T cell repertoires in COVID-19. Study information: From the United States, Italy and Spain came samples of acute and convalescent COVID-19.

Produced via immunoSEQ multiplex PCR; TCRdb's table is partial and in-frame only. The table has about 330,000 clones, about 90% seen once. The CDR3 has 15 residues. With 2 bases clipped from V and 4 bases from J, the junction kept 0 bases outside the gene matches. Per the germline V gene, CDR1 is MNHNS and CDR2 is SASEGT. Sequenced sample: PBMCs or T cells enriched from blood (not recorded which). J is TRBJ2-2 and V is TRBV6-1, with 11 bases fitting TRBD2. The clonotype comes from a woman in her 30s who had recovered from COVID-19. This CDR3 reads CASSELAGGTGELFF. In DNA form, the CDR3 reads TGTGCCAGCAGTGAACTAGCGGGGGGCACCGGGGAGCTGTTTTTT.